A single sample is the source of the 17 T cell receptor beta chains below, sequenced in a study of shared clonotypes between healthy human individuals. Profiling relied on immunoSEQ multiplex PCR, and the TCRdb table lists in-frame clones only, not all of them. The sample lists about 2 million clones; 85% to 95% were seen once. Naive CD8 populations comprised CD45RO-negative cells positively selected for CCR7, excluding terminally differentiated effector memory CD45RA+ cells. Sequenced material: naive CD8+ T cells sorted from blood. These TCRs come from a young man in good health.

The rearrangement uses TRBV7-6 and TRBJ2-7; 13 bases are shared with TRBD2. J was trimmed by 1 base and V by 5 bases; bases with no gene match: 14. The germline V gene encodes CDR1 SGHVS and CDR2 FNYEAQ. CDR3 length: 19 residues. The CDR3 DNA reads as TGTGCCAGCAGCCCAGGAACCGGGACTAGCGGGATCGGGTCCTACGAGCAGTACTTC. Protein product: CASSPGTGTSGIGSYEQYF.

The CDR3 sequence is CASSSGNYYEQYF. The CDR3 DNA is TGTGCCAGCAGTTCCGGGAATTATTACGAGCAGTACTTC. The chain carries TRBV7-9 and TRBJ2-7, with D tentatively TRBD2 (5 bases). The CDR3 runs to 13 residues. The germline CDR1 and CDR2 sequences are SEHNR and FQNEAQ (reference sequence). Trimming cost V 6 bases and J 4 bases, with 13 bases left between them. Using reference TRBV7-9 and TRBJ2-7 for the parts outside the CDR3, the full variable domain is DTGVSQNPRHKITKRGQNVTFRCDPISEHNRLYWYRQTLGQGPEFLTYFQNEAQLEKSRLLSDRFSAERPKGSFSTLEIQRTEQGDSAMYLCASSSGNYYEQYFGPGTRLTVT.

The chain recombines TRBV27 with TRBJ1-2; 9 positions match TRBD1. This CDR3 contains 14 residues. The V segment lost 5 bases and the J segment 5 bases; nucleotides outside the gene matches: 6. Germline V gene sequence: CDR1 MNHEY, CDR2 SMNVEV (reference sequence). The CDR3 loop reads CASSPGQGRYGYTF. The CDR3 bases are TGTGCCAGCAGTCCAGGACAGGGGAGGTATGGCTACACCTTC.

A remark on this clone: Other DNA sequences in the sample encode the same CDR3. The CDR3 bases are TGTGCCAGCAGCTTGGCGGGGAGCTCCTACGAGCAGTACTTC. Translation gives CASSLAGSSYEQYF. The chain uses TRBV13 and TRBJ2-7, with D perhaps TRBD2 (6 bases). Germline loops: CDR1 PRHDT, CDR2 FYEKMQ (reference sequence). V was trimmed by 3 bases and J by 0 bases, leaving 9 bases between them. This CDR3 has 14 residues.

The CDR3 bases are TGTGCCAGCGCCGGGCGGGCTAATGAAAAACTGTTTTTT. Its protein product is CASAGRANEKLFF. This sequence joins TRBV6-6 and TRBJ1-4, with D unresolved. Trimming stripped 8 bases from V and 3 bases from J, with 10 bases between. Germline assignment: CDR1 MNHNY and CDR2 SVGAGI (reference sequence). The CDR3 is 13 residues long.

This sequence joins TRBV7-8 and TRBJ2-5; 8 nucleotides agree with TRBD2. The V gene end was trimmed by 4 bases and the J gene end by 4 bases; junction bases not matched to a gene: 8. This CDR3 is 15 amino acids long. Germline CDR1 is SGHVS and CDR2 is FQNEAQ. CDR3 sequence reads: CASSWGGLAGETQYF. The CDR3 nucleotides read TGTGCCAGCAGCTGGGGCGGCCTAGCGGGAGAGACCCAGTACTTC.

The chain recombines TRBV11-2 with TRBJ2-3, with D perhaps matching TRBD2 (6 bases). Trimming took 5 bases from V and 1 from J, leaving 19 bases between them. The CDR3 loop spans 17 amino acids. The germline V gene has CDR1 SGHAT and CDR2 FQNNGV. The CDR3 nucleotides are TGTGCCAGCAGCCCCTCGACTAGAGACGTGGGCACAGATACGCAGTATTTT. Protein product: CASSPSTRDVGTDTQYF.

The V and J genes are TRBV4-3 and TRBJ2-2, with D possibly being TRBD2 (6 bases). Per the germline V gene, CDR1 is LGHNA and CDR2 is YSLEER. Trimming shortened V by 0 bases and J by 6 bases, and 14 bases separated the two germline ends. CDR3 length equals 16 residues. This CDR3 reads CASSQERDFGPGELFF. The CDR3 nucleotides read TGCGCCAGCAGCCAAGAGCGGGACTTTGGTCCCGGGGAGCTGTTTTTT.

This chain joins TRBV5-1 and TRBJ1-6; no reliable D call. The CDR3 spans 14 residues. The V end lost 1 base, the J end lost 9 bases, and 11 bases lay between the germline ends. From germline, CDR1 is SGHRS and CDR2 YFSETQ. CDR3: CASSLTTKGSPLHF. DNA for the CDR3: TGCGCCAGCAGCTTGACCACGAAAGGTTCACCCCTCCACTTT. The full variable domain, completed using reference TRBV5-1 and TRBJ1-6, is KAGVTQTPRYLIKTRGQQVTLSCSPISGHRSVSWYQQTPGQGLQFLFEYFSETQRNKGNFPGRFSGRQFSNSRSEMNVSTLELGDSALYLCASSLTTKGSPLHFGNGTRLTVT.

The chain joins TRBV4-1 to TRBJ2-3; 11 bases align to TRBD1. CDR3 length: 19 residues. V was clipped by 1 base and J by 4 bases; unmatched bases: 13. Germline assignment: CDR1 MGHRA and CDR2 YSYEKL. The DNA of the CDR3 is TGCGCCAGCAGCCAAGTCCGGGGAGCCGGGACAGGGGGGCCAGATACGCAGTATTTT. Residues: CASSQVRGAGTGGPDTQYF.

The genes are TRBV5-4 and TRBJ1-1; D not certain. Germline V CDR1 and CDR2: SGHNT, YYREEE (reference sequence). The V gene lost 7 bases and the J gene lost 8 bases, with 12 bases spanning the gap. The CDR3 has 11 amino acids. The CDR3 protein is CASGYTDEAFF. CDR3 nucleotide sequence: TGTGCCAGCGGGTACACAGACGAAGCTTTCTTT.

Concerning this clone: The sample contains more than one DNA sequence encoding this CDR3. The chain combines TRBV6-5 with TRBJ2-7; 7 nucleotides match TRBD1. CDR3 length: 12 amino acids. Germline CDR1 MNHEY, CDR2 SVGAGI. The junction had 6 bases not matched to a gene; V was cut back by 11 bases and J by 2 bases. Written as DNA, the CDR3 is TGTGCCGTATACAGGGGTACCTACGAGCAGTACTTC. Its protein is CAVYRGTYEQYF.

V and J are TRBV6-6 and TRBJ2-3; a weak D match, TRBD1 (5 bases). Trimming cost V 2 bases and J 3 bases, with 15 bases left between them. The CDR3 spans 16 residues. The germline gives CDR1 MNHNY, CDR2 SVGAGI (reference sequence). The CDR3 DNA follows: TGTGCCAGCAGTTACGGTGTCAGGGTGGTGACAGATACGCAGTATTTT. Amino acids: CASSYGVRVVTDTQYF.

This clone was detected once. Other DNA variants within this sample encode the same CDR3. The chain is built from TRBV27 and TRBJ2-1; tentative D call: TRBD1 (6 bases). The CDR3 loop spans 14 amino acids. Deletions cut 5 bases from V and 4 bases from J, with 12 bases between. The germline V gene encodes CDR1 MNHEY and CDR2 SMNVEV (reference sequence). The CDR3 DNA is TGTGCCAGCAGTCTACGGACAGCTTACAATGAGCAGTTCTTC. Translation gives CASSLRTAYNEQFF.

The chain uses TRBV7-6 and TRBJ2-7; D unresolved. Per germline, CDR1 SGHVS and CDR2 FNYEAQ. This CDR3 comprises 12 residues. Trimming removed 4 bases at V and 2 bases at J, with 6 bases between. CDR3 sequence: CASSSDPYEQYF. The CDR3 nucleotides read TGTGCCAGCAGCTCAGACCCCTACGAGCAGTACTTC.

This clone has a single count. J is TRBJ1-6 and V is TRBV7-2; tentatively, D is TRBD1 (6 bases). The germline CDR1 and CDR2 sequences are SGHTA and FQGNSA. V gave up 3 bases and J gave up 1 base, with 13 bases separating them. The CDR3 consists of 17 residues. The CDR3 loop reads CASSFSKGGSYNSPLHF. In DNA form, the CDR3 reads TGTGCCAGCAGCTTTAGTAAGGGGGGATCCTATAATTCACCCCTCCACTTT.

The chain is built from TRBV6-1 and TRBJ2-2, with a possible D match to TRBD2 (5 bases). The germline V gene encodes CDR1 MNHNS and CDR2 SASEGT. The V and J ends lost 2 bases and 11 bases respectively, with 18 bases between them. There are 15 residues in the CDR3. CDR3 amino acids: CASSEWVTPGTELFF. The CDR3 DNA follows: TGTGCCAGCAGTGAATGGGTGACACCGGGAACAGAGCTGTTTTTT.